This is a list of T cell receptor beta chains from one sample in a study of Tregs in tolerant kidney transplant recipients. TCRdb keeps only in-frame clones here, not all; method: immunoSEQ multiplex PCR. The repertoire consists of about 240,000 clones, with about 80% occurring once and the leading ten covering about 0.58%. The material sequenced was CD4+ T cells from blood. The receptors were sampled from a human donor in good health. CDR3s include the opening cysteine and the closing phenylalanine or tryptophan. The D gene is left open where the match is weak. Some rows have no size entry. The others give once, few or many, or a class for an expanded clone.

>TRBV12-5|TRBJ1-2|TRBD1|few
CASGLENPRTGTYGYTF
TGTGCTAGTGGTTTGGAGAACCCCCGGACAGGAACCTATGGCTACACCTTC
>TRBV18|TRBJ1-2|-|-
CASSPVPAQGSYGYTF
TGTGCCAGCTCACCGGTGCCGGCCCAGGGGTCCTATGGCTACACCTTC
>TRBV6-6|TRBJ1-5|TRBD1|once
CASSPDRGQPQHF
TGTGCCAGCAGCCCGGACAGGGGTCAGCCCCAGCATTTT
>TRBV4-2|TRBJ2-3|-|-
CASSQRELYLDTQYF
TGTGCCAGCAGCCAAAGGGAGCTATATCTGGATACGCAGTATTTT
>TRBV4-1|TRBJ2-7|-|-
CASSQAGSGVPYEQYF
TGCGCCAGCAGCCAAGCCGGCTCTGGGGTACCCTACGAGCAGTACTTC
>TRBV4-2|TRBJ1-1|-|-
CASSQGQGAWTEAFF
TGTGCCAGCAGCCAAGGTCAAGGGGCTTGGACTGAAGCTTTCTTT
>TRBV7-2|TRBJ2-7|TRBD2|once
CASGLRTSGTYEQYF
TGTGCCAGCGGACTTCGGACTAGCGGCACCTACGAGCAGTACTTC
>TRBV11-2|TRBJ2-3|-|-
CASSSYGRGAGTDTQYF
TGTGCCAGCAGCTCATACGGAAGGGGCGCCGGCACAGATACGCAGTATTTT
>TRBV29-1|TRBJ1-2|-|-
CSVVGVAGYGYTF
TGCAGCGTTGTTGGAGTGGCTGGGTATGGCTACACCTTC
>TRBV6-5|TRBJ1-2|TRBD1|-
CASSYSTGAYGYTF
TGTGCCAGCAGTTACTCGACAGGGGCCTATGGCTACACCTTC
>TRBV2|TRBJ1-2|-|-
CASSEGGHGYTF
TGTGCCAGCAGTGAGGGGGGTCATGGCTACACCTTC
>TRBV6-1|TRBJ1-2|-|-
CASSDRGGIGYTF
TGTGCCAGCAGTGATCGGGGGGGGATTGGCTACACCTTC
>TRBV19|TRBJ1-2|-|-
CASSIDHAMPYGYTF
TGTGCCAGTAGTATAGACCATGCTATGCCCTATGGCTACACCTTC
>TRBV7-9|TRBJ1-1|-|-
CASSISTGPNTEAFF
TGTGCCAGCAGCATATCTACAGGGCCAAACACTGAAGCTTTCTTT
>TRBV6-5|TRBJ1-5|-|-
CASSYSRPRRNQPQHF
TGTGCCAGCAGTTACTCCAGGCCGAGGCGCAATCAGCCCCAGCATTTT
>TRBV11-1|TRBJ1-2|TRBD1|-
CASNPAGGSGYTF
TGTGCCAGCAACCCAGCAGGGGGCTCGGGCTACACCTTC
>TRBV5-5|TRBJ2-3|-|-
CASSPGARTRTDTQYF
TGTGCCAGCAGCCCAGGGGCACGTACCCGCACAGATACGCAGTATTTT
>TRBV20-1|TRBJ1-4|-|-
CSALQGEKLFF
TGCAGTGCCCTTCAGGGGGAAAAACTGTTTTTT
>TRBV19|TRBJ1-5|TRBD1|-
CASSIDATGGSNQPQHF
TGTGCCAGTAGTATTGACGCCACAGGGGGGAGCAATCAGCCCCAGCATTTT
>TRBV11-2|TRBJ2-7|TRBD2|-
CASRPPREGGEQYEQYF
TGTGCCAGCAGGCCCCCCCGGGAGGGCGGGGAACAGTACGAGCAGTACTTC
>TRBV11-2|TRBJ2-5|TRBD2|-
CASSLLAGLKTQYF
TGTGCCAGCAGCTTACTAGCGGGATTGAAGACCCAGTACTTC
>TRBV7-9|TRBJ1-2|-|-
CASSLEGLLNYGYTF
TGTGCCAGCAGCTTAGAGGGACTACTTAACTATGGCTACACCTTC
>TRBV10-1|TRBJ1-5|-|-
CASSEPGQPQHF
TGCGCCAGCAGTGAGCCAGGTCAGCCCCAGCATTTT
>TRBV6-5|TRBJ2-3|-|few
CASSSTARTQYF
TGTGCCAGCAGCTCGACGGCACGAACGCAGTATTTT
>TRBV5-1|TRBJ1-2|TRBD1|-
CASSLGSGQEGYGYTF
TGCGCCAGCAGCTTGGGCTCCGGACAGGAGGGGTATGGCTACACCTTC
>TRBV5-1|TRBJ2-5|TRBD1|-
CASSYRQGQETQYF
TGCGCCAGCAGCTATCGACAGGGACAAGAGACCCAGTACTTC
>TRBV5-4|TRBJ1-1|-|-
CASSLDRTAGSEAFF
TGTGCCAGCAGCTTGGATCGGACGGCAGGCAGCGAAGCTTTCTTT
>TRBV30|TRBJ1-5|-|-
CAWSLRADQPQHF
TGTGCCTGGAGTCTTAGGGCAGACCAGCCCCAGCATTTT
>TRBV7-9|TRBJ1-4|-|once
CASSVGVSSTNEKLFF
TGTGCCAGCAGCGTAGGGGTTTCCTCAACTAATGAAAAACTGTTTTTT
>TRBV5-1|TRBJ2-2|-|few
CASSVRLQGYAGELFF
TGCGCCAGCAGCGTACGGTTGCAGGGTTACGCCGGGGAGCTGTTTTTT
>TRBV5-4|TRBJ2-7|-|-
CASSLLPRTPYEQYF
TGTGCCAGCAGCTTGCTGCCCCGGACCCCCTACGAGCAGTACTTC
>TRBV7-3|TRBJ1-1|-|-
CASTPSGTEAFF
TGTGCCAGCACCCCATCCGGAACTGAAGCTTTCTTT
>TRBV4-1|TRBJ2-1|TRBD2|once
CASSQDSAGPANEQFF
TGCGCCAGCAGCCAAGATTCAGCGGGACCCGCCAATGAGCAGTTCTTC
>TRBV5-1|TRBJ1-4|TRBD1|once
CASSLEGGSEKLFF
TGCGCCAGCAGCTTGGAAGGGGGCAGTGAAAAACTGTTTTTT
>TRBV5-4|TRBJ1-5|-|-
CASSPRGHFNQPQHF
TGTGCCAGCAGCCCCCGGGGACACTTCAATCAGCCCCAGCATTTT
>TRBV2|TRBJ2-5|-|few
CASSERGSGEGTQYF
TGTGCCAGCAGTGAACGTGGTAGCGGAGAAGGGACCCAGTACTTC
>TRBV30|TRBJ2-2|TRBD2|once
CAWSLGRGTGELFF
TGTGCCTGGAGTTTAGGGAGGGGCACCGGGGAGCTGTTTTTT
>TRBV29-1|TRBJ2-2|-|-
CSAHLTGELFF
TGCAGCGCCCACCTAACCGGGGAGCTGTTTTTT
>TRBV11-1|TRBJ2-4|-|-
CASSQQGDIQYF
TGTGCCAGCAGCCAACAGGGAGACATTCAGTACTTC
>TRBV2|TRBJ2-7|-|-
CASNGGRGEQYF
TGTGCCAGCAATGGGGGGAGAGGCGAGCAGTACTTC
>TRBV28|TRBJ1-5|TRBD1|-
CASSLWDSTYSNQPQHF
TGTGCCAGCAGTTTGTGGGACAGCACGTATAGCAATCAGCCCCAGCATTTT
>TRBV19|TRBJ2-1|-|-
CASSIGIALPSYNEQFF
TGTGCCAGTAGTATCGGGATAGCGCTCCCCTCCTACAATGAGCAGTTCTTC
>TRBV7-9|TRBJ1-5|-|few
CASSPQGDSNQPQHF
TGTGCCAGCAGCCCACAGGGCGATAGCAATCAGCCCCAGCATTTT
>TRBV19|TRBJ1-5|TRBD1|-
CASLGDSRNQPQHF
TGTGCCAGTCTGGGGGACAGTAGGAATCAGCCCCAGCATTTT
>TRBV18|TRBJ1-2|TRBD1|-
CASSPSRQGAGYGYTF
TGTGCCAGCTCACCTAGTCGACAGGGGGCTGGGTATGGCTACACCTTC
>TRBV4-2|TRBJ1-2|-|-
CASSQARGSLQIYGYTF
TGTGCCAGCAGCCAAGCTAGGGGATCACTCCAAATCTATGGCTACACCTTC
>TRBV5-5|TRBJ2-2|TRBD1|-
CASSSIDRAHFTGELFF
TGTGCCAGCAGCTCCATCGACAGGGCCCATTTCACCGGGGAGCTGTTTTTT
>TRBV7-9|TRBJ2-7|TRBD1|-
CASRETGWSYEQYF
TGTGCCAGCAGAGAGACAGGGTGGTCCTACGAGCAGTACTTC
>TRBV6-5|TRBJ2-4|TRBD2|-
CASSSGAGGAINIQYF
TGTGCCAGCAGTTCAGGGGCGGGGGGTGCTATAAACATTCAGTACTTC
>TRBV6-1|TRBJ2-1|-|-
CASRNSGRYNEQFF
TGTGCCAGCAGAAATAGCGGCCGGTACAATGAGCAGTTCTTC
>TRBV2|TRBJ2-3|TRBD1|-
CASSVQGASDTQYF
TGTGCCAGCAGTGTCCAGGGGGCTTCCGATACGCAGTATTTT